This T cell receptor beta chain appears in the sequencing data of a study of blood T cells in healthy people across ages. General observations from the study: From one million sequenced T cells, diversity estimates were lower bounds. There were more naive CD4+ cells and higher diversity in long-lived donors than in aged donors.

Extraction yielded at least 6 micrograms of total RNA per sample. Germline lookup yields CDR1 SGHVS and CDR2 FQNEAQ. CDR3 length: 18 amino acids. With V trimmed by 7 bases and J by 2 bases, 14 bases remained unmatched. A sample-barcoded 5' primer and a J-beta primer mix were used in a second PCR of roughly 6 to 12 cycles. A single record per CDR3 protein comes from TCRdb applying MiXCR to the 5' RACE reads. The data show more than 800,000 distinct CDR3 sequences, with 29% seen just once and approximately 15% held by the top ten. This clonotype was seen more than once but under ten times. Its antigen is still unknown.

The V call is TRBV7-8, the J call TRBJ2-3; 11 nucleotides align to TRBD1. This receptor was identified in a woman of 80 years or more in good health. Material for sequencing was blood. CDR3: CASNFLPGQGGSTDTQYF. Written as DNA, the CDR3 is TGTGCCAGCAACTTCCTACCGGGACAGGGGGGGTCCACAGATACGCAGTATTTT.